Presented here are 5 T cell receptor beta chains from one specimen sequenced in a study of T-cell memory formation after mild COVID-19. TCRdb passed the 5' RACE reads through MiXCR, listing each CDR3 protein once. The table has roughly 620,000 distinct CDR3 sequences, approximately 19% seen once. The sequenced sample was PBMCs or a T cell subset sorted from them (not recorded which). The receptors were gathered from an adult woman who had mild COVID-19 (a few samples of this study predate the infection). Cell type and time point are not known.

The chain carries TRBV7-9 and TRBJ2-3; D is uncertain. Germline V gives CDR1 SEHNR, CDR2 FQNEAQ (reference sequence). The CDR3 covers 15 residues. Trimming took 4 bases from V and 1 from J, leaving 12 bases between them. The CDR3 DNA reads as TGTGCCAGCAGCTCTGGTAAAGCCGGCACAGATACGCAGTATTTT. Its translation is CASSSGKAGTDTQYF.

V is TRBV10-3 and J is TRBJ1-4; possible D gene TRBD1, 5 bases. Trimming took off 10 bases at V and 4 bases at J, with 19 bases between the two ends. This CDR3 contains 15 residues. The germline V gene has CDR1 ENHRY and CDR2 SYGVKD. This CDR3 is CATSMGRQHNEKLFF. The DNA for the CDR3 is TGTGCCACCAGCATGGGAAGACAGCATAATGAAAAACTGTTTTTT.

The V call is TRBV7-2, the J call TRBJ2-1, with TRBD2 matching 10 bases. The CDR3 spans 15 residues. Germline assignment: CDR1 SGHTA and CDR2 FQGNSA. After removal of 1 base from V and 10 bases from J, the junction contained 7 bases not matched to a gene. The CDR3 protein is CASSLGPSGRVEQFF. DNA for the CDR3: TGTGCCAGCAGCTTAGGTCCTAGCGGGAGAGTCGAGCAGTTCTTC.

This clonotype was recorded a few times. The J gene is TRBJ2-7, the V gene TRBV29-1; 7 bases are a match to TRBD1. Germline-derived CDR1 and CDR2 are SQVTM and ANQGSEA. With V trimmed by 0 bases and J by 1 base, 12 bases remained unmatched. The CDR3 extends over 17 amino acids. In DNA form, the CDR3 reads TGCAGCGTTGAAGAGTTCGATCGTGGGACAGCGTCCTACGAGCAGTACTTC. As protein: CSVEEFDRGTASYEQYF.

This clonotype was counted a few times. The chain joins TRBV19 to TRBJ2-4; 7 nucleotides match TRBD1. The V gene end was trimmed by 5 bases and the J gene end by 6 bases; junction bases not matched to a gene: 7. The CDR3 totals 14 residues. Germline V gives CDR1 LNHDA, CDR2 SQIVND (reference sequence). CDR3 protein: CASSSLEGANIQYF. CDR3 DNA: TGTGCCAGTAGTTCCCTCGAGGGGGCAAACATTCAGTACTTC.